A single sample is the source of the 22 T cell receptor beta chains below, sequenced in a study of beta chain features in type 1 diabetes. Sequenced material consisted of expressed TCRB transcripts (all of the isolated RNA was reverse transcribed). The protocol was immunoSEQ multiplex PCR, while the TCRdb copy is restricted to in-frame clones and leaves out a portion. The table shows 250,000 to 350,000 clones, with 9.5% to 11% occurring only once. The source material was naive CD4+ T cells from blood. These TCRs come from a woman aged 25 to 45 in good health.

The sample holds a few counts of this clone. The genes are TRBV7-2 and TRBJ2-5; TRBD2 might be the D (5 bases). This CDR3 has 15 amino acids. Germline V CDR1 and CDR2: SGHTA, FQGNSA. V was cut by 1 base and J by 3 bases, with 12 bases left in between. The CDR3 DNA reads TGTGCCAGCAGCTTAGTGTTAGGAGGAGAAGAGACCCAGTACTTC. This sequence encodes CASSLVLGGEETQYF.

This chain joins TRBV29-1 and TRBJ2-1, with D possibly being TRBD2 (7 bases). Per the germline V gene, CDR1 is SQVTM and CDR2 is ANQGSEA. The length of the CDR3 is 13 residues. CDR3 region: CSTARGAWNEQFF. CDR3 DNA: TGCAGTACCGCCCGGGGGGCCTGGAATGAGCAGTTCTTC.

The chain is built from TRBV7-2 and TRBJ2-3, with 8 bases fitting TRBD1. Germline V CDR1 and CDR2: SGHTA, FQGNSA. CDR3 length: 15 amino acids. The J segment lost 5 bases and the V segment lost 5 bases, leaving 9 bases of the junction unmatched. CDR3 protein: CASSTRQGRRDTQYF. The CDR3 nucleotides are TGTGCCAGCAGCACTAGACAGGGGAGGAGAGATACGCAGTATTTT.

The chain joins TRBV18 to TRBJ1-5; 7 positions match TRBD1. The V gene end was trimmed by 4 bases and the J gene end by 1 base; junction bases not matched to a gene: 4. The germline V gene has CDR1 KGHSH and CDR2 LQKENI. The CDR3 loop spans 15 amino acids. CDR3 nucleotide sequence: TGTGCCAGCTCACGAGGACAGGCCAGCAATCAGCCCCAGCATTTT. It specifies CASSRGQASNQPQHF. The variable domain in full, with the rest retrieved from reference TRBV18 and TRBJ1-5, is NAGVMQNPRHLVRRRGQEARLRCSPMKGHSHVYWYRQLPEEGLKFMVYLQKENIIDESGMPKERFSAEFPKEGPSILRIQQVVRGDSAAYFCASSRGQASNQPQHFGDGTRLSIL.

The CDR3: CASSLGTSGQTQYF. CDR3 nucleotide sequence: TGTGCCAGCAGCCTCGGGACTAGCGGGCAGACCCAGTACTTC. This chain links TRBV27 with TRBJ2-5; 12 bases line up with TRBD2. This CDR3 comprises 14 residues. Unmatched junction bases numbered 5, after V lost 6 bases and J lost 6 bases. The germline gives CDR1 MNHEY, CDR2 SMNVEV (reference sequence).

The V and J genes are TRBV14 and TRBJ2-1; tentatively, D is TRBD2 (5 bases). V was shortened by 1 base and J by 0 bases, with 16 bases between the two germline ends. This CDR3 region has 18 residues. Germline V gene sequence: CDR1 SGHDN, CDR2 FVKESK. DNA for the CDR3: TGTGCCAGCAGCCAAGTTCGGGGTCAATCGAGCTCCTACAATGAGCAGTTCTTC. Protein product: CASSQVRGQSSSYNEQFF.

This clone was picked up a small number of times. The chain carries TRBV20-1 and TRBJ2-5, with D possibly matching TRBD1 (5 bases). Trimming pared 0 bases from V and 11 bases from J, leaving 10 bases between. CDR1 is DFQATT, CDR2 SNEGSKA, per germline (reference sequence). The CDR3 runs 11 residues. CDR3 sequence reads: CSARDLRAQYF. CDR3 DNA: TGCAGTGCTAGAGATCTCAGGGCTCAGTACTTC.

The chain combines TRBV9 with TRBJ2-7, with 16 nucleotides matching TRBD2. The CDR3 is 17 amino acids. The germline CDR1 and CDR2 sequences are SGDLS and YYNGEE. J was trimmed by 3 bases and V by 3 bases; bases with no gene match: 6. In DNA form, the CDR3 reads TGTGCCAGCAGCGAGGGACTAGCGGGAGGGCAATACTACGAGCAGTACTTC. This translates into CASSEGLAGGQYYEQYF.

This clone was recorded a few times. V and J are TRBV7-6 and TRBJ2-3, with 8 bases fitting TRBD2. CDR1 and CDR2 (germline): SGHVS, FNYEAQ. J was trimmed by 2 bases and V by 2 bases; bases with no gene match: 12. The CDR3 extends over 18 amino acids. The CDR3 DNA follows: TGTGCCAGCAGCTTACCACAGACTAGCGCAGATTTCACAGATACGCAGTATTTT. This sequence encodes CASSLPQTSADFTDTQYF.

V usage is TRBV7-2 and J usage is TRBJ2-3; D perhaps matches TRBD2 (6 bases). The CDR3 runs to 16 residues. CDR1 and CDR2 (germline): SGHTA, FQGNSA. V was pared by 0 bases and J by 0 bases, with 10 bases between. The CDR3 loop reads CASSLAGTPSTDTQYF. The DNA for the CDR3 is TGTGCCAGCAGCTTAGCAGGGACTCCTAGCACAGATACGCAGTATTTT.

The CDR3 loop reads CASSRSQALQETQYF. CDR3 coding DNA: TGTGCCAGCTCACGTTCCCAAGCGCTCCAAGAGACCCAGTACTTC. The chain recombines TRBV18 with TRBJ2-5; no firm D call. Per germline, CDR1 KGHSH and CDR2 LQKENI. This CDR3 is 15 amino acids long. V lost 4 bases to trimming and J lost 1 base, with 13 bases between them. The whole variable domain, filled in from reference TRBV18 and TRBJ2-5, reads NAGVMQNPRHLVRRRGQEARLRCSPMKGHSHVYWYRQLPEEGLKFMVYLQKENIIDESGMPKERFSAEFPKEGPSILRIQQVVRGDSAAYFCASSRSQALQETQYFGPGTRLLVL.

The chain has TRBV5-4 and TRBJ2-1; TRBD2 agrees at 14 bases. CDR1 SGHNT and CDR2 YYREEE come from the germline V gene (reference sequence). The CDR3 runs to 16 residues. With 4 bases clipped from V and 5 bases from J, the junction kept 5 bases outside the gene matches. In DNA form, the CDR3 reads TGTGCCAGCAGCACAGGACTAGCGGGAGGTAACAATGAGCAGTTCTTC. Translating gives CASSTGLAGGNNEQFF.

This clone was seen only a few times. The rearrangement joins TRBV6-5 to TRBJ2-2; 12 bases fit TRBD1. CDR1 and CDR2 (germline): MNHEY, SVGAGI. V lost 6 bases, J lost 9 bases, and 5 bases stayed unmatched. The CDR3 runs 14 residues. The CDR3 loop reads CASRTGTGGRELFF. CDR3 in DNA: TGTGCCAGCAGGACCGGGACAGGGGGCCGGGAGCTGTTTTTT.

V is TRBV7-2 and J is TRBJ1-4; tentatively, D is TRBD1 (5 bases). V gave up 3 bases and J gave up 7 bases, with 9 bases separating them. This CDR3 is built from 13 residues. Germline V gene lookup returns CDR1 SGHTA and CDR2 FQGNSA. This chain's CDR3 is CASSFAGIEKLFF. In DNA form, the CDR3 reads TGTGCCAGCAGCTTCGCAGGGATTGAAAAACTGTTTTTT.

This chain uses TRBV7-3 with TRBJ2-7, with a possible D match to TRBD2 (5 bases). CDR1 and CDR2 from the germline V gene are SGHTA and FQGTGA. The V and J ends lost 4 bases and 3 bases respectively, with 10 bases between them. The CDR3 runs to 13 residues. The chain's CDR3 is CASSSAAGYEQYF. CDR3 sequence (DNA): TGTGCCAGCAGCTCCGCGGCGGGCTACGAGCAGTACTTC.

The sample holds a few counts of this clone. The chain links TRBV27 to TRBJ2-4, with 11 bases aligning to TRBD1. This CDR3 region has 16 residues. Per the germline V gene, CDR1 is MNHEY and CDR2 is SMNVEV (reference sequence). V gave up 5 bases and J gave up 1 base; unmatched junction bases: 4. The CDR3 bases are TGTGCCAGCAGTGGACAGGGGGCCGGGGCCAAAAACATTCAGTACTTC. Its protein is CASSGQGAGAKNIQYF.

This clone was found a few times. V gene TRBV27 combines with J gene TRBJ2-2, with 11 nucleotides matching TRBD2. Germline CDR1 reads MNHEY; CDR2 reads SMNVEV (reference sequence). Trimming cost V 9 bases and J 4 bases; bases outside gene matches: 7. The CDR3 is 15 amino acids. CDR3 region: CASILAGGPTGELFF. The CDR3 nucleotides are TGTGCCAGTATCTTAGCGGGAGGGCCCACCGGGGAGCTGTTTTTT.

The chain combines TRBV20-1 with TRBJ1-2; 8 nucleotides match TRBD1. V trimming: 8 bases; J trimming: 6 bases; junction bases outside the gene matches: 5. The CDR3 loop spans 11 amino acids. Germline-derived CDR1 and CDR2 are DFQATT and SNEGSKA (reference sequence). CDR3 coding DNA: TGCAGTCCCGGACAGGGCAATGGCTACACCTTC. This sequence encodes CSPGQGNGYTF.

The gene calls are TRBV6-1 and TRBJ2-7; TRBD1 aligns across 7 bases. The germline CDR1 and CDR2 sequences are MNHNS and SASEGT. CDR3 length: 13 residues. Unmatched junction bases numbered 3, after V lost 6 bases and J lost 1 base. The CDR3 DNA reads as TGTGCCAGCAGGCCGGGACAGTCCTACGAGCAGTACTTC. Translated, it gives CASRPGQSYEQYF.

This clone was seen more than once but under ten times. The rearrangement joins TRBV7-2 to TRBJ2-1, with TRBD2 identical over 10 bases. This CDR3 region has 14 residues. From germline, CDR1 is SGHTA and CDR2 FQGNSA. With V trimmed by 2 bases and J by 7 bases, 2 bases remained unmatched. The CDR3 spells CASSLLLAGNEQFF. The CDR3 DNA follows: TGTGCCAGCAGCTTATTACTAGCGGGAAATGAGCAGTTCTTC.

This rearrangement joins TRBV2 to TRBJ2-7; weak D call: TRBD1 (6 bases). Germline CDR1 reads SNHLY; CDR2 reads FYNNEI. Trimming stripped 10 bases from V and 6 bases from J, with 19 bases between. The CDR3 is made up of 13 amino acids. The CDR3 loop is CATTFSGEGEQYF. DNA of the CDR3: TGTGCCACCACCTTCTCAGGGGAAGGCGAGCAGTACTTC. Supplemented by reference TRBV2 and TRBJ2-7, the full variable domain reads EPEVTQTPSHQVTQMGQEVILRCVPISNHLYFYWYRQILGQKVEFLVSFYNNEISEKSEIFDDQFSVERPDGSNFTLKIRSTKLEDSAMYFCATTFSGEGEQYFGPGTRLTVT.

This clone has more than one count but fewer than ten. The rearrangement joins TRBV11-3 to TRBJ2-2; the D gene is possibly TRBD2 (5 bases). Germline values: CDR1 SGHNT, CDR2 YENEEA. This CDR3 has 16 amino acids. V lost 2 bases to trimming and J lost 5 bases, with 15 bases between them. The CDR3 DNA reads TGTGCCAGCAGCTTAACCGGCGGGTACCCAACCGGGGAGCTGTTTTTT. This sequence encodes CASSLTGGYPTGELFF.